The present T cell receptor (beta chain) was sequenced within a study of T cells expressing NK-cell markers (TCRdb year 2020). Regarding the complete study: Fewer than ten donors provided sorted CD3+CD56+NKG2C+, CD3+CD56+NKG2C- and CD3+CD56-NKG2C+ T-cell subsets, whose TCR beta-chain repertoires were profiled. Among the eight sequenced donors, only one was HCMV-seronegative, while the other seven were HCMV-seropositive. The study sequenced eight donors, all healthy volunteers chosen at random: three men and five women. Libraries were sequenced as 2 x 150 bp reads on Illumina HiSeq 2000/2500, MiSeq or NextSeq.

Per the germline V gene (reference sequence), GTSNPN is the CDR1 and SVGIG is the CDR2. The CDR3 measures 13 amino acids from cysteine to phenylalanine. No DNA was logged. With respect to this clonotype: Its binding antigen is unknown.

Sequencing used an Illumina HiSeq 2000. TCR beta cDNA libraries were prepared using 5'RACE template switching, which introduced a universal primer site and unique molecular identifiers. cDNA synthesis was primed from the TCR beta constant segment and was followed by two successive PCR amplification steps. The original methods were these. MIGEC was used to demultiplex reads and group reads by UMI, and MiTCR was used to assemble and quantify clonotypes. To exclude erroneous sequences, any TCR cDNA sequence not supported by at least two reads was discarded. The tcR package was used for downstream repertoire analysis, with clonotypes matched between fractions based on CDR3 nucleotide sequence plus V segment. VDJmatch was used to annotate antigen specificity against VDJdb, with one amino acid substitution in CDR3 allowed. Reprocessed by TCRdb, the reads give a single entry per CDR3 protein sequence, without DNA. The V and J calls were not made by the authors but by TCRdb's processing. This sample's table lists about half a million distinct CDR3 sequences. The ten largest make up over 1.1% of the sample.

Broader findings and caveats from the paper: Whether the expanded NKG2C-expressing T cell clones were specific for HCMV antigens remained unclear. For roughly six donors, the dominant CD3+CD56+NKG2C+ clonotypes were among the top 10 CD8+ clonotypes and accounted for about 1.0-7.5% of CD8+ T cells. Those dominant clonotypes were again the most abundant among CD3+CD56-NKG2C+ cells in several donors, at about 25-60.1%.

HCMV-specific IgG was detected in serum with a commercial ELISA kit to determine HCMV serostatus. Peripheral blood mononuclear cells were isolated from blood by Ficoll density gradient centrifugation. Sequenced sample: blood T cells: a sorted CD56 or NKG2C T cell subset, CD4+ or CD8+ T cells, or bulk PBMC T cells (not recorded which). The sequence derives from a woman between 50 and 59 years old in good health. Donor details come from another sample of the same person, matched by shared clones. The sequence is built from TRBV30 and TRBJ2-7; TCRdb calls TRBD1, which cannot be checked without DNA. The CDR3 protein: CAWKIQGTHEQYF.